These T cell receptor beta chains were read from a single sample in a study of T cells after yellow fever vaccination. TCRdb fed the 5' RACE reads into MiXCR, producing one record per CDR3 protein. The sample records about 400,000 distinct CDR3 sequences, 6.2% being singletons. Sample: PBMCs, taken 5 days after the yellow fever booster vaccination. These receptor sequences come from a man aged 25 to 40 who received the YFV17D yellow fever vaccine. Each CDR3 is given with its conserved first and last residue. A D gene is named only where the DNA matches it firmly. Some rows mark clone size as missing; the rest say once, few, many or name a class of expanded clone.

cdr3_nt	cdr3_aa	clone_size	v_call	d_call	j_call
TGTGCCTGGAGTGTATGGCGGACAGGGACTTTTTTCAATGAGCAGTTCTTC	CAWSVWRTGTFFNEQFF	few	TRBV30	TRBD1	TRBJ2-1
TGTGCCAGCAGTCCGGGACAGGGTCGGGCCAAAAACATTCAGTACTTC	CASSPGQGRAKNIQYF	few	TRBV5-4	TRBD1	TRBJ2-4
TGTGCCAGCAGCTCCGGGGCAGGTGAAGAGACCCAGTACTTC	CASSSGAGEETQYF	NA	TRBV5-4	NA	TRBJ2-5
TGTGCCAGCTCCTCCACAACAGGGGGAGAGACCCAGTACTTC	CASSSTTGGETQYF	many	TRBV3-1	TRBD1	TRBJ2-5
TGTGCCAGCAGTACACAGGGTGGTCCACCCCTCCACTTT	CASSTQGGPPLHF	few	TRBV12-3/TRBV12-4	NA	TRBJ1-6
TGTGCCAGCAGCCAAGAACGGGCAACTAATGAAAAACTGTTTTTT	CASSQERATNEKLFF	few	TRBV4-2	NA	TRBJ1-4
TGTGCCAGCAGTTTATGGGGGGAACAGGGTGGAAACACCATATATTTT	CASSLWGEQGGNTIYF	NA	TRBV28	NA	TRBJ1-3
TGTGCCAGCAGTTTCCTTCCCTCGGACACGGCCAACTATGGCTACACCTTC	CASSFLPSDTANYGYTF	NA	TRBV6-2/TRBV6-3	NA	TRBJ1-2
TGTGCCAGCTCACCACCCGGGCTTAGCACTGAAGCTTTCTTT	CASSPPGLSTEAFF	NA	TRBV18	NA	TRBJ1-1
TGTGCCAGCAGCTTAATACTAGCGGGGACAGATACGCAGTATTTT	CASSLILAGTDTQYF	few	TRBV7-2	TRBD2	TRBJ2-3
TGCAGCGGACAGGGGGCAGAAGATACGCAGTATTTT	CSGQGAEDTQYF	few	TRBV29-1	TRBD1	TRBJ2-3
TGTGCCAGCAGCGTAGTGACTAGCGGGAGGGTTCGGAACGAGCAGTACTTC	CASSVVTSGRVRNEQYF	NA	TRBV7-2	TRBD2	TRBJ2-7
TGTGCCAGCAGCCTAACTCCGAGGGGCTCCTACGAGCAGTACTTC	CASSLTPRGSYEQYF	few	TRBV12-3/TRBV12-4	NA	TRBJ2-7
TGCAGCGGAAGAAATAGCCAAGAGACCCAGTACTTC	CSGRNSQETQYF	many	TRBV29-1	NA	TRBJ2-5
TGCGCCAGCAGCCCGCGACTGGAAGGACTAGCCAGTCCCGGGGAGCTGTTTTTT	CASSPRLEGLASPGELFF	NA	TRBV4-3	TRBD2	TRBJ2-2
TGTGCCAGCAGCCCCGGGGAAGGGGGCTACACCTTC	CASSPGEGGYTF	few	TRBV6-6	NA	TRBJ1-2
TGCAGTGCCCCTCGGACAGGGGGCACCGGGGAGCTGTTTTTT	CSAPRTGGTGELFF	NA	TRBV20-1	TRBD1	TRBJ2-2
TGTGCCAGCAACCCCGGGACTACCCTCACCGGGGAGCTGTTTTTT	CASNPGTTLTGELFF	many	TRBV7-9	TRBD2	TRBJ2-2
TGTGCCAGCAGCCCTGGAATGAACACTGAAGCTTTCTTT	CASSPGMNTEAFF	many	TRBV5-6	NA	TRBJ1-1
TGTGCCAGCAGCTTAGATCTGGTGAGCTCCTACAATGAGCAGTTCTTC	CASSLDLVSSYNEQFF	NA	TRBV11-2	NA	TRBJ2-1
TGCGCCAGCAGCCAAGCGGCAGGGGGCCCAGATACGCAGTATTTT	CASSQAAGGPDTQYF	NA	TRBV4-3	TRBD1	TRBJ2-3
TGCAGTGCTAGGCGTTCCGGGAATCTCCACTTT	CSARRSGNLHF	NA	TRBV20-1	NA	TRBJ1-6
TGTGCCAGCAGGGGGTCTGGCGGGAGGTTGGAGACCCAGTACTTC	CASRGSGGRLETQYF	NA	TRBV7-7	TRBD2	TRBJ2-5
TGTGCCAGCAGTCCGCTGGGCCTAATCGGTGGGGAAAAACTGTTTTTT	CASSPLGLIGGEKLFF	few	TRBV28	NA	TRBJ1-4
TGTGCCAGCAGTCCGGGACTAGTTCAAGAGACCCAGTACTTC	CASSPGLVQETQYF	many	TRBV6-1	TRBD2	TRBJ2-5
TGTGCCAGCAGTCGTTTCATCAGCTCTGGGGCCAACGTCCTGACTTTC	CASSRFISSGANVLTF	few	TRBV12-3/TRBV12-4	NA	TRBJ2-6
TGCGCCAGCAGCTGGACAGGGGGCGATGATCAGCCCCAGCATTTT	CASSWTGGDDQPQHF	NA	TRBV5-1	TRBD1	TRBJ1-5
TGCGCCAGCAGCCAAGGGGACAGGGTTTCCTACGAGCAGTACTTC	CASSQGDRVSYEQYF	many	TRBV4-3	TRBD1	TRBJ2-7
TGCGCCAGCAGCCAAGAAACAGGGGGCTCGGAGACCCAGTACTTC	CASSQETGGSETQYF	few	TRBV4-3	TRBD1	TRBJ2-5
TGTGCCACCAGTGATTCTGGGGGAGGGTACAATGAGCAGTTCTTC	CATSDSGGGYNEQFF	NA	TRBV24-1	TRBD2	TRBJ2-1
TGTGCCAGCAGCTCGAGTCCGAACACCGGGGAGCTGTTTTTT	CASSSSPNTGELFF	NA	TRBV7-8	NA	TRBJ2-2
TGTGCCAGCAGCATAGACAGGGGTGGGCAGTTCTTC	CASSIDRGGQFF	few	TRBV7-2	TRBD1	TRBJ2-1